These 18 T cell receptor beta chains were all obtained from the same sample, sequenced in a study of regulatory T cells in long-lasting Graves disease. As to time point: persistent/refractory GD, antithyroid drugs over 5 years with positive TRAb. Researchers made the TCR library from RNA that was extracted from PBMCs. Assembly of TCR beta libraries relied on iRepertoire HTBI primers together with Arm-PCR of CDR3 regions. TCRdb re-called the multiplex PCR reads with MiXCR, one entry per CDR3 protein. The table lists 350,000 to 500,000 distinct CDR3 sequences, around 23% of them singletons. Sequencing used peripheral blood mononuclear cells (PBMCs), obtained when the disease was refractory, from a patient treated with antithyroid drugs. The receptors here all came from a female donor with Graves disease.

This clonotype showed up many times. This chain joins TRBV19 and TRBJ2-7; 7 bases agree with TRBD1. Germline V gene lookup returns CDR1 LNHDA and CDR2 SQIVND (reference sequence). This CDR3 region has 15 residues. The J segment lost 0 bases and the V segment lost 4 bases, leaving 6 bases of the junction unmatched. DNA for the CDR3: TGTGCCAGTAGTACCCGGGACAGCTCCTCCTACGAGCAGTACTTC. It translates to CASSTRDSSSYEQYF.

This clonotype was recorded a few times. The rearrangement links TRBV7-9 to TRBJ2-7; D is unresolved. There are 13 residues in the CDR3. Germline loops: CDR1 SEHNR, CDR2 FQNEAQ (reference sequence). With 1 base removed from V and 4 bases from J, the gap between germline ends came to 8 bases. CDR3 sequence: CASSLDWRYEQYF. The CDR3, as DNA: TGTGCCAGCAGCTTAGACTGGCGTTACGAGCAGTACTTC.

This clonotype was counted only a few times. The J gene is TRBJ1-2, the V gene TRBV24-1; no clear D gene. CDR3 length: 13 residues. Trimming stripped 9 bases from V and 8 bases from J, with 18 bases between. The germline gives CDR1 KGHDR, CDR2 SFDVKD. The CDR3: CATDNPGEAGYTF. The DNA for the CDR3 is TGTGCCACCGATAATCCGGGAGAAGCGGGCTACACCTTC.

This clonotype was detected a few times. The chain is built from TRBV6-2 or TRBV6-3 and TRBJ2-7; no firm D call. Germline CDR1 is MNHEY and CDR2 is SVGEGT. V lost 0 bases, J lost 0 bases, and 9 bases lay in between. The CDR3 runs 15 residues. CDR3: CASSYSWISSYEQYF. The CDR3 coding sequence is TGTGCCAGCAGTTACTCGTGGATAAGCTCCTACGAGCAGTACTTC.

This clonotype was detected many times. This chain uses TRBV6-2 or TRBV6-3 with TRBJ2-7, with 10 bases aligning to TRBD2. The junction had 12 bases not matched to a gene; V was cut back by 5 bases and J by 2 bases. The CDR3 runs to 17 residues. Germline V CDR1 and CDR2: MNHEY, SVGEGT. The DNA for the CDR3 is TGTGCCAGCAGTAAACGGGGTGCTAGCGGGGGAGCCTACGAGCAGTACTTC. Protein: CASSKRGASGGAYEQYF.

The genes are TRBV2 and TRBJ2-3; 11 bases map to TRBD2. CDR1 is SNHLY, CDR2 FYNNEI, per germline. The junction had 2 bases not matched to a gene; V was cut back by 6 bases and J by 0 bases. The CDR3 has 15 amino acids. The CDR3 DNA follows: TGTGCCAGCAGGGGACTAGCGGTTAGCACAGATACGCAGTATTTT. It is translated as CASRGLAVSTDTQYF.

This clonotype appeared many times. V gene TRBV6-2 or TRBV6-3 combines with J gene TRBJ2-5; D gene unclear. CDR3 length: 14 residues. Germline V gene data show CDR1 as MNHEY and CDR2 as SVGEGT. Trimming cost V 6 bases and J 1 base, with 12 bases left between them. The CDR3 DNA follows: TGTGCCAGCAGGCCGTACTGGACCCAAGAGACCCAGTACTTC. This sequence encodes CASRPYWTQETQYF.

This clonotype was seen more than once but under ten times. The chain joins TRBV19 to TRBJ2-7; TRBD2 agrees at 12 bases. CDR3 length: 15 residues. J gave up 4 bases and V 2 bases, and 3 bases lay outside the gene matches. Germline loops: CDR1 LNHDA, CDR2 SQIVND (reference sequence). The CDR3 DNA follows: TGTGCCAGTAGTATACGGGGGACTAGCGGGTACGAGCAGTACTTC. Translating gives CASSIRGTSGYEQYF.

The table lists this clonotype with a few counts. CDR3 sequence (DNA): TGTGCCAGCAGTTTGGTTGGAGACACCGGGGAGCTGTTTTTT. It yields the protein CASSLVGDTGELFF. This sequence joins TRBV27 and TRBJ2-2; D not certain. This CDR3 has 14 residues. Germline V CDR1 and CDR2: MNHEY, SMNVEV (reference sequence). V lost 3 bases, J lost 3 bases, and 8 bases lay in between.

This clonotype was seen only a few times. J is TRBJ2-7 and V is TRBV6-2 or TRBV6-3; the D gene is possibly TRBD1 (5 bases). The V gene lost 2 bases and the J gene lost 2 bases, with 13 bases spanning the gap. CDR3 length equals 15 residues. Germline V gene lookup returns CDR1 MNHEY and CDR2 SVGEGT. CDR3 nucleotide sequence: TGTGCCAGCAGTTACAGCTTCCAGGGCACCTACGAGCAGTACTTC. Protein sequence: CASSYSFQGTYEQYF.

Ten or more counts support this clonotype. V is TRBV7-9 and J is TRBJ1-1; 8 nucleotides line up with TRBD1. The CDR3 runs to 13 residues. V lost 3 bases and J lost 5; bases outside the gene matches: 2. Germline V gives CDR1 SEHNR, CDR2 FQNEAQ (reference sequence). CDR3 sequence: CASSLTGVTEAFF. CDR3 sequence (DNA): TGTGCCAGCAGCTTGACAGGGGTGACTGAAGCTTTCTTT.

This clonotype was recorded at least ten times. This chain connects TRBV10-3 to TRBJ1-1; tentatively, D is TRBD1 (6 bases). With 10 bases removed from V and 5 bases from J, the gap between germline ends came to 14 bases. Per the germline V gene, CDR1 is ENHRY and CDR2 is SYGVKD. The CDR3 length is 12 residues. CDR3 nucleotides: TGTGCCACCCGGGTGCAGGGGACTGAAGCTTTCTTT. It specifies CATRVQGTEAFF.

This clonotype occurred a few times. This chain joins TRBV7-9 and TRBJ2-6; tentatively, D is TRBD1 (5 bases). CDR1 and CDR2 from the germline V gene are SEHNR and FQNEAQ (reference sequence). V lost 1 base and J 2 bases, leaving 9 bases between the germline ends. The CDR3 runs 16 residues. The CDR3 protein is CASSLGQLAGANVLTF. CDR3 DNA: TGTGCCAGCAGCTTAGGACAGCTAGCTGGGGCCAACGTCCTGACTTTC.

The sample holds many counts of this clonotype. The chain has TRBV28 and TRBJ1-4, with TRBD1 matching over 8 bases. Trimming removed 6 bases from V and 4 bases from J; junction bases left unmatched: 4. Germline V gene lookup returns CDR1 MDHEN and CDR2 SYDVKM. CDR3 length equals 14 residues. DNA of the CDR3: TGTGCCAGCAGGAACGACAGGGGTAATGAAAAACTGTTTTTT. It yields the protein CASRNDRGNEKLFF.

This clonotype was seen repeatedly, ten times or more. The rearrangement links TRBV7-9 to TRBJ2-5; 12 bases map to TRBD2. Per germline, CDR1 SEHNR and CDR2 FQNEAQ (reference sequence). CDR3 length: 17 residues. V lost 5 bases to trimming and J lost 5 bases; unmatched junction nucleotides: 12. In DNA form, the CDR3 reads TGTGCCAGCAGCGCCCAATCCCGGCTAGCGGGAGGGGAGACCCAGTACTTC. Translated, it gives CASSAQSRLAGGETQYF.

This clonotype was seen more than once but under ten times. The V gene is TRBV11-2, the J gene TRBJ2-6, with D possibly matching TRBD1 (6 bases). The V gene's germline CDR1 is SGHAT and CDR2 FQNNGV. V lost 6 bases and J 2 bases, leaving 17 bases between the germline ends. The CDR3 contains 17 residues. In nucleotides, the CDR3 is TGTGCCAGCAGGCGAACACACAGGGCAACTGGGGCCAACGTCCTGACTTTC. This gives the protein CASRRTHRATGANVLTF.

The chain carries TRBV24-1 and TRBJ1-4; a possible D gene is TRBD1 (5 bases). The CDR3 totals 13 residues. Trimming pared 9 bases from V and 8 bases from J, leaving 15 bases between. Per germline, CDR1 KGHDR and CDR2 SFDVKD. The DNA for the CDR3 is TGTGCCACCGCATCGGGGGACGGGGAAAAACTGTTTTTT. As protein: CATASGDGEKLFF.

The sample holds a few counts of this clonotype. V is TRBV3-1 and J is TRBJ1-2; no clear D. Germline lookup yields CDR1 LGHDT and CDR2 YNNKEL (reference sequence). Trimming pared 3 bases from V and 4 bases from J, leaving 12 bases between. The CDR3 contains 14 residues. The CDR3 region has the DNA TGTGCCAGCAGCCATGGCGACGGCCCCTATGGCTACACCTTC. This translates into CASSHGDGPYGYTF. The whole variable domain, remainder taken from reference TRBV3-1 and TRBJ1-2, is DTAVSQTPKYLVTQMGNDKSIKCEQNLGHDTMYWYKQDSKKFLKIMFSYNNKELIINETVPNRFSPKSPDKAHLNLHINSLELGDSAVYFCASSHGDGPYGYTFGSGTRLTVV.